Shown below are 2 T cell receptor beta chains from a single sample sequenced in a study of blood T cell repertoires in COVID-19. Here immunoSEQ multiplex PCR was the method, and the copy in TCRdb shows in-frame clones only, minus some. The profile shows about 180,000 clones, over 75% of them singletons. The sample taken for sequencing was PBMCs or T cells enriched from blood (not recorded which). Receptors originate from a human donor with acute COVID-19. The donor label of this sample is uncertain.

The chain combines TRBV27 with TRBJ2-7, with D unresolved. CDR3 length: 16 residues. Germline V gene data show CDR1 as MNHEY and CDR2 as SMNVEV (reference sequence). V lost 8 bases to trimming and J lost 3 bases, with 23 bases between them. Here the CDR3 reads CASVYVQRLHFYEQYF. CDR3 bases: TGTGCCAGCGTTTATGTGCAGAGGCTACACTTCTACGAGCAGTACTTC.

This clone was counted once. The chain combines TRBV10-1 with TRBJ1-5, with 10 bases lining up with TRBD1. After removal of 4 bases from V and 6 bases from J, the junction contained 6 bases not matched to a gene. The CDR3 contains 15 residues. CDR1 and CDR2 from the germline V gene are WNHNN and SYGVQD (reference sequence). CDR3 nucleotide sequence: TGCGCCAGCAGTGCCGGGACAGGGGCTGGTCAGCCCCAGCATTTT. It codes for CASSAGTGAGQPQHF.